This T cell receptor beta chain was sequenced for a study of T cell responses to AZD1222 COVID-19 vaccine. The study, taken as a whole, reports: There were vaccine-associated CD4 TCRs across spike, dominant at 160-218 and 743-854. Repertoires in all cases were sampled only once the peak T cell response had passed. Most donors were white British and more were female, and clonal diversity was possibly underestimated.

Germline V gives CDR1 LNHDA, CDR2 SQIVND (reference sequence). This CDR3 has 15 amino acids. The V gene end was trimmed by 5 bases and the J gene end by 4 bases; junction bases not matched to a gene: 8. It was second doses at about 4 or about 12 weeks that were pooled. This table comes from immunoSEQ multiplex PCR, and its TCRdb copy is limited to in-frame clones, with some not included. The sample lists 120,000 to 150,000 clones; roughly 92% were seen once. A note on this clone: Its antigen remains unknown.

This clonotype originated in an adult who received the AZD1222 COVID-19 vaccine. V gene TRBV19 combines with J gene TRBJ1-2; 9 bases line up with TRBD1. Sequencing used peripheral blood, obtained 28 days after the second AZD1222 dose. This CDR3 is CASSLTGGAVYGYTF. The CDR3 DNA reads as TGTGCCAGTAGTTTAACAGGGGGCGCCGTCTATGGCTACACCTTC.